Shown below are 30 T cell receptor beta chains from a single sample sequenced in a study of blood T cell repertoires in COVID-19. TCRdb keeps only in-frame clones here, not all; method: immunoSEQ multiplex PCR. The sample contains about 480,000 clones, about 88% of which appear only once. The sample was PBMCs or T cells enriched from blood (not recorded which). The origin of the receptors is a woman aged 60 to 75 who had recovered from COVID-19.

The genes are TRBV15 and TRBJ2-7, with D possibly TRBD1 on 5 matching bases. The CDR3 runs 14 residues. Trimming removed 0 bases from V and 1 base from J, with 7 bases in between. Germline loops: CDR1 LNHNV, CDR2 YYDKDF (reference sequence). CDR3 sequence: CATSRDAGSYEQYF. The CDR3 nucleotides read TGTGCCACCAGCAGAGATGCAGGGTCCTACGAGCAGTACTTC.

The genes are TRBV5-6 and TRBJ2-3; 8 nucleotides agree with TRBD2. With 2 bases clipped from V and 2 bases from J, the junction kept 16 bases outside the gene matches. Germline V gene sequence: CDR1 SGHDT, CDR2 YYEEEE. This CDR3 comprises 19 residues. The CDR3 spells CASSFGGALTLQNTDTQYF. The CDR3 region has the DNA TGTGCCAGCAGCTTCGGGGGGGCCTTAACCTTGCAAAACACAGATACGCAGTATTTT.

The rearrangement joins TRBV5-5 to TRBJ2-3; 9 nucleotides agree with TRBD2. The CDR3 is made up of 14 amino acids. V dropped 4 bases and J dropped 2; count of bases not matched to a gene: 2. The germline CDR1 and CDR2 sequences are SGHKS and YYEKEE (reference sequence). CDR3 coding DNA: TGTGCCAGCAGCCTAGCGGGGTTCACAGATACGCAGTATTTT. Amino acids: CASSLAGFTDTQYF.

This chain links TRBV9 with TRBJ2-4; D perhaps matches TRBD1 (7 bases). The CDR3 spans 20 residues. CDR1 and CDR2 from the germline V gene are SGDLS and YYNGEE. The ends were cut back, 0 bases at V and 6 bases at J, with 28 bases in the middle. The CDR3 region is CASSVAAGGQVPSERNIQYF. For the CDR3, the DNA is TGTGCCAGCAGCGTAGCGGCAGGGGGGCAGGTCCCCTCGGAGCGAAACATTCAGTACTTC.

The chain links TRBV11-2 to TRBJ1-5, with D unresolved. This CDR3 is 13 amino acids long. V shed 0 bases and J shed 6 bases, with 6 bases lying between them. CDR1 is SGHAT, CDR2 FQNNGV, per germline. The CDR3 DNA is TGTGCCAGCAGCTTAGATGGAGGTCAGCCCCAGCATTTT. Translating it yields CASSLDGGQPQHF. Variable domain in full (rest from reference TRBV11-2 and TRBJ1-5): EAGVAQSPRYKIIEKRQSVAFWCNPISGHATLYWYQQILGQGPKLLIQFQNNGVVDDSQLPKDRFSAERLKGVDSTLKIQPAKLEDSAVYLCASSLDGGQPQHFGDGTRLSIL.

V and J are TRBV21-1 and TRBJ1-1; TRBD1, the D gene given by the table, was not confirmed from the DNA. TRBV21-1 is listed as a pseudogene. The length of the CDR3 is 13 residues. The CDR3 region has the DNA TGTGCCAGCAGCCGGACAGGGCTTGATGAAGCTTTCTTT. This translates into CASSRTGLDEAFF.

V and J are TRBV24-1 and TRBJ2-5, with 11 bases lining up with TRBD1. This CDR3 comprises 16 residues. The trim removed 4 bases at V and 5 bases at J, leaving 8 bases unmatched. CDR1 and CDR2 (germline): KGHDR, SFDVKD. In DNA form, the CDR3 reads TGTGCCACCAGTGAGGCGCCGGGACAGGGGGAGGAGACCCAGTACTTC. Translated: CATSEAPGQGEETQYF.

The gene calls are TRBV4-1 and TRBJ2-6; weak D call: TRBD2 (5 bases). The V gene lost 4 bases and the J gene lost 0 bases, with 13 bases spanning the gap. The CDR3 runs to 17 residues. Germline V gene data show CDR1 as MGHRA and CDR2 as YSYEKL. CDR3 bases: TGCGCCAGCAGCCCGGAGGTCGTGCGCTCTGGGGCCAACGTCCTGACTTTC. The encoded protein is CASSPEVVRSGANVLTF.

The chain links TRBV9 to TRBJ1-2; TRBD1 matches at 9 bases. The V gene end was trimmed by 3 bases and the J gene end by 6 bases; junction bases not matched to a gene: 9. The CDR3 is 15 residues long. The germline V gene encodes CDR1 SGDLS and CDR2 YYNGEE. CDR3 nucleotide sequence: TGTGCCAGCAGCGCAGGACAGGGGACGATCGATGGCTACACCTTC. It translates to CASSAGQGTIDGYTF.

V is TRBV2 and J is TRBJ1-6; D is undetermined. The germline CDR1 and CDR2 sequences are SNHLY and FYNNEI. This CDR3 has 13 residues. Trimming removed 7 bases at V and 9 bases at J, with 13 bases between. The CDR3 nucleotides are TGTGCCAGCAATAGCCTTGGCGGTTCACCCCTCCACTTT. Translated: CASNSLGGSPLHF.

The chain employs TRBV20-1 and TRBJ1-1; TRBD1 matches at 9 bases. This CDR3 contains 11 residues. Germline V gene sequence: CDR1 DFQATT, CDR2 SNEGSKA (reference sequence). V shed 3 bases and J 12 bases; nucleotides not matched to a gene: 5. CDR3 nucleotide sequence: TGCAGTGCTAGGGGACAGGGTTTAACTTTCTTT. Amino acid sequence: CSARGQGLTFF.

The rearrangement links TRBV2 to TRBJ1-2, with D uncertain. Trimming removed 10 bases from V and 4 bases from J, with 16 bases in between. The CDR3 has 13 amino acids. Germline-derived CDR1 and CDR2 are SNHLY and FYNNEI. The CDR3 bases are TGTGCCACCCTGACTGCGGTGGGCTATGGCTACACCTTC. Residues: CATLTAVGYGYTF.

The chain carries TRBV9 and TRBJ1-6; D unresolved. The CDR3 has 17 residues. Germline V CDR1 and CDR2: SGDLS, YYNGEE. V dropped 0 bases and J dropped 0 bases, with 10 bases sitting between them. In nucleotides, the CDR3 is TGTGCCAGCAGCGTAGCTGGCAAAAGCTCCTATAATTCACCCCTCCACTTT. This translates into CASSVAGKSSYNSPLHF.

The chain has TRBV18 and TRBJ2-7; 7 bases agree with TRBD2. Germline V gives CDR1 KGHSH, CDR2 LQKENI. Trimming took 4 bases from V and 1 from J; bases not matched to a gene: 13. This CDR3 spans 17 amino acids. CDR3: CASSLWEGPPKSYEQYF. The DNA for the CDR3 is TGTGCCAGCTCACTTTGGGAGGGGCCACCCAAGTCCTACGAGCAGTACTTC.

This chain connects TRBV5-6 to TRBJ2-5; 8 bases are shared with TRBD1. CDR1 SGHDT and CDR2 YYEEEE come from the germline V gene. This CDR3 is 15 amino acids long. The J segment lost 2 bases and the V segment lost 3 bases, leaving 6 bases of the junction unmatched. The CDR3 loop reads CASSSDRGRQETQYF. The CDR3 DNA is TGTGCCAGCAGCTCTGACAGGGGTCGGCAAGAGACCCAGTACTTC.

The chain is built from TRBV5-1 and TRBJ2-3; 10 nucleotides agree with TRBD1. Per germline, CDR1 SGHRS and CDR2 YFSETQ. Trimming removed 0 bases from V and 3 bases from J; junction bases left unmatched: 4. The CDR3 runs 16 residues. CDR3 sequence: CASSLGQGAGTDTQYF. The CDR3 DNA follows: TGCGCCAGCAGCTTGGGACAGGGGGCTGGTACAGATACGCAGTATTTT.

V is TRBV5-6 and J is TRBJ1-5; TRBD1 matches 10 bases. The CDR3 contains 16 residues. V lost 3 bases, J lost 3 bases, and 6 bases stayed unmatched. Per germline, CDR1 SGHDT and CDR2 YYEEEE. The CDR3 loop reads CASSYRQGAPNQPQHF. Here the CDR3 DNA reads TGTGCCAGCAGCTATAGACAGGGGGCGCCCAATCAGCCCCAGCATTTT.

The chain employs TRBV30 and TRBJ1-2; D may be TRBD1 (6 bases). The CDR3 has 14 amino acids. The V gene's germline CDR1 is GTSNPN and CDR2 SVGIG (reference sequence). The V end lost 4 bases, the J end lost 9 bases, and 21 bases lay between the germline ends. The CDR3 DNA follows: TGTGCCTGGAAACCACAGGGAAACCCTAAGAGCTACACCTTC. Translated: CAWKPQGNPKSYTF. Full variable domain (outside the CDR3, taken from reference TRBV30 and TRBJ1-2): SQTIHQWPATLVQPVGSPLSLECTVEGTSNPNLYWYRQAAGRGLQLLFYSVGIGQISSEVPQNLSASRPQDRQFILSSKKLLLSDSGFYLCAWKPQGNPKSYTFGSGTRLTVV.

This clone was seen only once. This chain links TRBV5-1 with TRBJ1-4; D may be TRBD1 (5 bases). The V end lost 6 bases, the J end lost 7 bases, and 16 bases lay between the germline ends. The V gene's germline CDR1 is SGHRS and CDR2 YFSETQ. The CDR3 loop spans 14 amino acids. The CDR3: CASTMGGDVEKLFF. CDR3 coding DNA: TGCGCCAGCACCATGGGGGGTGACGTTGAAAAACTGTTTTTT.

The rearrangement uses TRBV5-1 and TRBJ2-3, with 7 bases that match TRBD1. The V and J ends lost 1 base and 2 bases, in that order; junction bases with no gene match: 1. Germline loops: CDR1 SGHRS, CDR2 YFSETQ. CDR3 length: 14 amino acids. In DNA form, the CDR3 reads TGCGCCAGCAGCTTGCAGGGGGTCACAGATACGCAGTATTTT. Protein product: CASSLQGVTDTQYF. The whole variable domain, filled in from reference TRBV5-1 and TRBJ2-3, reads KAGVTQTPRYLIKTRGQQVTLSCSPISGHRSVSWYQQTPGQGLQFLFEYFSETQRNKGNFPGRFSGRQFSNSRSEMNVSTLELGDSALYLCASSLQGVTDTQYFGPGTRLTVL.

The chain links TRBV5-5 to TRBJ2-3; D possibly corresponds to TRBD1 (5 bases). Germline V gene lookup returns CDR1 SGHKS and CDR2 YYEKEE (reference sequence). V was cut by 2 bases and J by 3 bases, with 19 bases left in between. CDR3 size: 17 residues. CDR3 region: CASSFIPDNSRTDTQYF. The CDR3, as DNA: TGTGCCAGCAGCTTTATCCCGGACAATTCTAGAACAGATACGCAGTATTTT.

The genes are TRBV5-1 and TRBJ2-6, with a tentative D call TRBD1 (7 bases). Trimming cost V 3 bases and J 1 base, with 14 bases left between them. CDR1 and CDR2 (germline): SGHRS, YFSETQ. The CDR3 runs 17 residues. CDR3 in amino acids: CASSWAGGLSGANVLTF. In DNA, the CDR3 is TGCGCCAGCAGCTGGGCAGGGGGGCTATCTGGGGCCAACGTCCTGACTTTC. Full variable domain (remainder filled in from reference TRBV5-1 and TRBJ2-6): KAGVTQTPRYLIKTRGQQVTLSCSPISGHRSVSWYQQTPGQGLQFLFEYFSETQRNKGNFPGRFSGRQFSNSRSEMNVSTLELGDSALYLCASSWAGGLSGANVLTFGAGSRLTVL.

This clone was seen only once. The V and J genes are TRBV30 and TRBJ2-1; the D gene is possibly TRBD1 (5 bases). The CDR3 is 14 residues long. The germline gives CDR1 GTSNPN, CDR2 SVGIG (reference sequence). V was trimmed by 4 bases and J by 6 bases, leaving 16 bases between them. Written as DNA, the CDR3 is TGTGCCTGGAAGGCAGGGAATACGGGCAATGAGCAGTTCTTC. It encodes CAWKAGNTGNEQFF.

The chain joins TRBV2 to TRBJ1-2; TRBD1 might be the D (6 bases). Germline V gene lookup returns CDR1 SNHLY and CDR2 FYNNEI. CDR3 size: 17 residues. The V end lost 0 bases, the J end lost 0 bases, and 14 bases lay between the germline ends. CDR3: CASSEAGTRRTNYGYTF. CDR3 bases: TGTGCCAGCAGTGAAGCAGGGACACGGAGAACTAACTATGGCTACACCTTC.

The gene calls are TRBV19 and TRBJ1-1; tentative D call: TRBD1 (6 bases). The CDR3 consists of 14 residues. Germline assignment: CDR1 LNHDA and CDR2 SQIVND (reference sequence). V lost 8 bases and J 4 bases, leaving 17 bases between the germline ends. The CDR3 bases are TGTGCCAGTCAACCCGGGACAAGAGCCACTGAAGCTTTCTTT. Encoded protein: CASQPGTRATEAFF. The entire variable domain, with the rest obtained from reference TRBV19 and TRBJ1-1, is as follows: DGGITQSPKYLFRKEGQNVTLSCEQNLNHDAMYWYRQDPGQGLRLIYYSQIVNDFQKGDIAEGYSVSREKKESFPLTVTSAQKNPTAFYLCASQPGTRATEAFFGQGTRLTVV.

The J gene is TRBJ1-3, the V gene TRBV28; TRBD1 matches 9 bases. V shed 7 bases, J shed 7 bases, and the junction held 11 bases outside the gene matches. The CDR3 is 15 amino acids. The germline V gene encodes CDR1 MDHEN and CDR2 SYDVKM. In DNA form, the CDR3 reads TGTGCCAGCACCCCGCCCGGGACAGGGTTGAACACCATATATTTT. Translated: CASTPPGTGLNTIYF. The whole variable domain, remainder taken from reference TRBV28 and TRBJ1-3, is DVKVTQSSRYLVKRTGEKVFLECVQDMDHENMFWYRQDPGLGLRLIYFSYDVKMKEKGDIPEGYSVSREKKERFSLILESASTNQTSMYLCASTPPGTGLNTIYFGEGSWLTVV.

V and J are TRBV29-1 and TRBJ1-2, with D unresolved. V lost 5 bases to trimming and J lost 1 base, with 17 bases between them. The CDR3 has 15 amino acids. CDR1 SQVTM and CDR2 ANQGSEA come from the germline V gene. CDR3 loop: CSVPLYPVNNYGYTF. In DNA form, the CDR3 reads TGCAGCGTTCCTTTATATCCAGTAAATAACTATGGCTACACCTTC.

CDR3 bases: TGCGCCAGCAGTGAAGGCCGTCTGGGGGCGGGCGAGACCCAGTACTTC. Its translation is CASSEGRLGAGETQYF. This rearrangement joins TRBV10-1 to TRBJ2-5, with D possibly being TRBD1 (6 bases). Germline CDR1 and CDR2: WNHNN and SYGVQD (reference sequence). The CDR3 extends over 16 amino acids. V was cut by 3 bases and J by 5 bases, with 19 bases left in between.

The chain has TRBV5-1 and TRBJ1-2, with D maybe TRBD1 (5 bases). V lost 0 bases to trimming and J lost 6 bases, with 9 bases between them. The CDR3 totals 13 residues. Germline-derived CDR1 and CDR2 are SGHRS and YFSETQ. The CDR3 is CASSLAGKNGYTF. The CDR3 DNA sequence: TGCGCCAGCAGCTTGGCAGGGAAGAATGGCTACACCTTC. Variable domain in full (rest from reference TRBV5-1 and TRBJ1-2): KAGVTQTPRYLIKTRGQQVTLSCSPISGHRSVSWYQQTPGQGLQFLFEYFSETQRNKGNFPGRFSGRQFSNSRSEMNVSTLELGDSALYLCASSLAGKNGYTFGSGTRLTVV.

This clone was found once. CDR3 residues: CASRRNYQPQHF. CDR3 DNA sequence: TGTGCCAGCAGGCGTAATTATCAGCCCCAGCATTTT. This rearrangement joins TRBV12-3 or TRBV12-4 to TRBJ1-5; D remains unclear. V gave up 6 bases and J gave up 5 bases, with 8 bases separating them. The length of the CDR3 is 12 residues.